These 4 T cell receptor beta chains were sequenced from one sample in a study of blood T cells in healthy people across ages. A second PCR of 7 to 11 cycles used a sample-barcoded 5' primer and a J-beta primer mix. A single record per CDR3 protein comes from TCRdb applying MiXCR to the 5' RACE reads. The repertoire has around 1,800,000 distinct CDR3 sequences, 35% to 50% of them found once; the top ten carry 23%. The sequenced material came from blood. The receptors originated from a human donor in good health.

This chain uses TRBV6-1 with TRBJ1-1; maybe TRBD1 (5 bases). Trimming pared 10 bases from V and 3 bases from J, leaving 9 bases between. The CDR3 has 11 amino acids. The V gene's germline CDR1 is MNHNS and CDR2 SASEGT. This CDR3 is CAIAGYTEAFF. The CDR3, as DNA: TGTGCCATAGCAGGGTACACTGAAGCTTTCTTT.

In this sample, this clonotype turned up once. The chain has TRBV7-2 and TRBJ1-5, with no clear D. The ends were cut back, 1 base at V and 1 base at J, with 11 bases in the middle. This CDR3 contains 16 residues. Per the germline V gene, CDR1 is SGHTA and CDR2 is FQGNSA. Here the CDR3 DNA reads TGTGCCAGCAGCTTAGGGGCCCTGGGGAGCAATCAGCCCCAGCATTTT. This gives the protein CASSLGALGSNQPQHF.

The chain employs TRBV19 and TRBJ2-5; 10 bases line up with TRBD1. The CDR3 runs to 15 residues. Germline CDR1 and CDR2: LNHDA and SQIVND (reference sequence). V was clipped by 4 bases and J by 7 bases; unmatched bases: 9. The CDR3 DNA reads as TGTGCCAGTAGTAAACCGGGACAGGGGAGTGGGACCCAGTACTTC. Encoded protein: CASSKPGQGSGTQYF.

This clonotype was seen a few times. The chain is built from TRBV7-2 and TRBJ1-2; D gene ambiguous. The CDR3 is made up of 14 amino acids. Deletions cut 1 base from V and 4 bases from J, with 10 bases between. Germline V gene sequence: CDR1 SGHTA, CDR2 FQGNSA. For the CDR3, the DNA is TGTGCCAGCAGCTTAGTCCAGGCTATCTATGGCTACACCTTC. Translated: CASSLVQAIYGYTF.